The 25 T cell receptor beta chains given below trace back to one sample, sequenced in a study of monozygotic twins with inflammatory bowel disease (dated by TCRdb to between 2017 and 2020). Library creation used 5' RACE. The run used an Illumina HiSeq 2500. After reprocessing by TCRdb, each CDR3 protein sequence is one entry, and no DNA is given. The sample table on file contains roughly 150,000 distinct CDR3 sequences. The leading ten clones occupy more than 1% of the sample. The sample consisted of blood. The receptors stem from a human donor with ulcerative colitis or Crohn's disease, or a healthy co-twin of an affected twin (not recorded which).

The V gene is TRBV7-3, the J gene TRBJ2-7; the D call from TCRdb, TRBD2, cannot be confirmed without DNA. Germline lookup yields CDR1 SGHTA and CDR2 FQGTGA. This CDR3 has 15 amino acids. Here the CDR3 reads CASSSLAGPSYEQYF.

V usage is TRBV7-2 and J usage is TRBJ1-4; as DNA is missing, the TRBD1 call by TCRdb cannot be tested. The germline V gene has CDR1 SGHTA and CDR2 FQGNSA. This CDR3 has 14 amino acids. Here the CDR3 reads CASTKGQVQEKLFF.

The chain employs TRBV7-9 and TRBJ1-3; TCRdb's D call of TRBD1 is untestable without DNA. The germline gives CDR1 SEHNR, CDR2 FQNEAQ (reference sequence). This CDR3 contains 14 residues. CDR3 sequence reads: CASSKTGNGNTIYF.

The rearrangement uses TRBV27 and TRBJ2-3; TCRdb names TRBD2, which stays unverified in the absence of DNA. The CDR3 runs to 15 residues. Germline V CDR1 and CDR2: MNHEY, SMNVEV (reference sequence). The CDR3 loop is CASASPSASTDTQYF.

The CDR3 protein is CAWSVHSLSYEQYF. The chain uses TRBV30 and TRBJ2-7. Germline-derived CDR1 and CDR2 are GTSNPN and SVGIG (reference sequence). The CDR3 length is 14 residues.

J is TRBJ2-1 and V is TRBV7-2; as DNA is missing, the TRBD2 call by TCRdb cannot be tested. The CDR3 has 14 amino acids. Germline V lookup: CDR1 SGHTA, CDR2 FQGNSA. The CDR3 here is CASSLEAREDEQFF.

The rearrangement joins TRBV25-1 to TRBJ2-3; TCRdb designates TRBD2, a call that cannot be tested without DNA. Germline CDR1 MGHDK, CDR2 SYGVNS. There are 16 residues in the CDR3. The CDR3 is CASSEYTSGRVDTQYF. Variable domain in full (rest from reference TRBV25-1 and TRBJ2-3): EADIYQTPRYLVIGTGKKITLECSQTMGHDKMYWYQQDPGMELHLIHYSYGVNSTEKGDLSSESTVSRIRTEHFPLTLESARPSHTSQYLCASSEYTSGRVDTQYFGPGTRLTVL.

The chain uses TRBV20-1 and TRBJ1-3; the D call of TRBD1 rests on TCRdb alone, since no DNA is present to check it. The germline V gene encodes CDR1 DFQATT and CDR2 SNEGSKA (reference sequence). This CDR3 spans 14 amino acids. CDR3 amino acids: CSAFRPGYGNTIYF.

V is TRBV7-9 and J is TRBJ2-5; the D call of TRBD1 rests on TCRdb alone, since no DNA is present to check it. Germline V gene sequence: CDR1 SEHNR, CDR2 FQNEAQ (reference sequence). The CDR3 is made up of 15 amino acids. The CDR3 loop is CASSITSGRQETQYF.

The CDR3: CASSPPLAGTSEQYF. The gene calls are TRBV7-9 and TRBJ2-7; TCRdb's assignment of TRBD2 cannot be checked, as there is no DNA. Germline CDR1 is SEHNR and CDR2 is FQNEAQ (reference sequence). This CDR3 is built from 15 residues.

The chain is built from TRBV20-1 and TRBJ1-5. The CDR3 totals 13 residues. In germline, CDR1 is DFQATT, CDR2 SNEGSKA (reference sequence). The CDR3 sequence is CSARAGSNQPQHF.

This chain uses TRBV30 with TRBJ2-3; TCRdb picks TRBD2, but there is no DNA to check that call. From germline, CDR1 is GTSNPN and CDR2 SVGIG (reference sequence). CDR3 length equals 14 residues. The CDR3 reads CAWNVAGGPDTQYF.

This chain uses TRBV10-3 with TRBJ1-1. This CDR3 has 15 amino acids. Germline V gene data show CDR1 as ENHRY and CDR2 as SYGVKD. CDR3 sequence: CAISAYPKMNTEAFF.

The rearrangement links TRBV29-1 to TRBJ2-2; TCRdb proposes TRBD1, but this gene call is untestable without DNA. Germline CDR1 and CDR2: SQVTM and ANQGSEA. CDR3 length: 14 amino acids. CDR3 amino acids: CSTRQGRNTGELFF.

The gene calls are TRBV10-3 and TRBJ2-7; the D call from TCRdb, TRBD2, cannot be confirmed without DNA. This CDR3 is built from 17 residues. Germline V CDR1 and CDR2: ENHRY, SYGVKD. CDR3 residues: CAISESAGGVNFDEQYF.

Here the CDR3 reads CASSSDSLPDTF. This rearrangement joins TRBV7-8 to TRBJ1-2. From germline, CDR1 is SGHVS and CDR2 FQNEAQ. The CDR3 covers 12 residues. Based on the CDR3 plus reference TRBV7-8 and TRBJ1-2, the full variable domain is GAGVSQSPRYKVAKRGQDVALRCDPISGHVSLFWYQQALGQGPEFLTYFQNEAQLDKSGLPSDRFFAERPEGSVSTLKIQRTQQEDSAVYLCASSSDSLPDTFGSGTRLTVV.

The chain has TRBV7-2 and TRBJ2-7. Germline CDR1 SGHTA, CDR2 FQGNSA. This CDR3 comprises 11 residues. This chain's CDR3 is CASRSSYEQYF.

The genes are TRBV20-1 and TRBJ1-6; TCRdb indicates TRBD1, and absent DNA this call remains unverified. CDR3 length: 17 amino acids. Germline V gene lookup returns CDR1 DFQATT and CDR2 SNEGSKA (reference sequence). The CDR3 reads CSTRDPGDRNYNSPLHF.

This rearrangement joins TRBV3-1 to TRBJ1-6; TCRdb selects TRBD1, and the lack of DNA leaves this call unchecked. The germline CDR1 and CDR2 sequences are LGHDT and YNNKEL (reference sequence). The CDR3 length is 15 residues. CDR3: CASSQAPSLGSPLHF. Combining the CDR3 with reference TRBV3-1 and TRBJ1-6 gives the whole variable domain DTAVSQTPKYLVTQMGNDKSIKCEQNLGHDTMYWYKQDSKKFLKIMFSYNNKELIINETVPNRFSPKSPDKAHLNLHINSLELGDSAVYFCASSQAPSLGSPLHFGNGTRLTVT.

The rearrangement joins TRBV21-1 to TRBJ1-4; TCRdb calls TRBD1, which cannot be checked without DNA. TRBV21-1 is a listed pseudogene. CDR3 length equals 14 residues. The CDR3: CASSTTGACEKLFF.

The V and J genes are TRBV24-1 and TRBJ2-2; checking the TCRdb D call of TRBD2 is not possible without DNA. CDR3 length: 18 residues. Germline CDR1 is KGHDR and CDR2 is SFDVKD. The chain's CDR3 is CATSDPGLAGGGGGELFF.

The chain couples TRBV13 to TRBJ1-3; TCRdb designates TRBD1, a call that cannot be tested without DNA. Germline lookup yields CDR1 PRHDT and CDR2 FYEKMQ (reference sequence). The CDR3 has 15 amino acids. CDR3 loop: CASSYVGGSGNTIYF.

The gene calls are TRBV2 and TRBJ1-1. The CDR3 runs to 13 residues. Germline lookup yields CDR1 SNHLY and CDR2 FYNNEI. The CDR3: CASRDTLNTEAFF.

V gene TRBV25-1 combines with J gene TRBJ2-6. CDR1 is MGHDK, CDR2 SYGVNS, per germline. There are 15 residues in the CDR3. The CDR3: CASSFDVPGANVLTF.

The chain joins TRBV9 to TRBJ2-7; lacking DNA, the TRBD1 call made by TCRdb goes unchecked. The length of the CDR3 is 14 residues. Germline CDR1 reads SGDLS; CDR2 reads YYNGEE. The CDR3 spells CASSVGPGIYEQYF.